The 28 T cell receptor beta chains below all came from one sample that was sequenced in a study of OX40 agonist ivuxolimab in advanced cancers. Library construction relied on the immunoSEQ multiplex PCR assay. TCRdb re-hosts the immuneACCESS table, in-frame sequences only. Its copies lack some clones; in the studies checked, an unresolved V gene accounts for under half of them, and the cause for the rest is not known. This sample is represented by about 31,000 clones; about 90% of them were singletons. The ten most abundant clones make up roughly 25% of the sample. The specimen comprised CD4+ or CD8+ T cells sorted from blood, sampled in a trial of the OX40 agonist ivuxolimab. These receptors came from an adult with an advanced solid tumor such as melanoma, head and neck, liver or kidney cancer.

The chain employs TRBV11-3 and TRBJ2-5; 10 positions match TRBD1. This CDR3 is 15 amino acids long. Germline V CDR1 and CDR2: SGHNT, YENEEA. Trimming cost V 5 bases and J 4 bases; bases outside gene matches: 7. The CDR3 DNA sequence: TGTGCCAGCAGCGCGAGACAGGGGGCCTCAGAGACCCAGTACTTC. It yields the protein CASSARQGASETQYF.

This clone was seen just once. The V gene is TRBV25-1, the J gene TRBJ2-1; 8 positions agree with TRBD1. This CDR3 is 13 amino acids long. Germline values: CDR1 MGHDK, CDR2 SYGVNS. J gave up 4 bases and V 4 bases, and 0 bases lay outside the gene matches. Here the CDR3 DNA reads TGTGCCAGCAGTGGGACAGGGTACAATGAGCAGTTCTTC. Translated, it gives CASSGTGYNEQFF.

This clone has more than one count but fewer than ten. The chain uses TRBV6-1 and TRBJ2-1, with no clear D. Per the germline V gene, CDR1 is MNHNS and CDR2 is SASEGT. The CDR3 length is 13 residues. The germline V and J ends were trimmed by 5 bases and 12 bases, with 17 bases remaining between them. The CDR3 bases are TGTGCCAGCAGTCCACTCTCGACGTCGGTGCAGTTCTTC. It yields the protein CASSPLSTSVQFF.

This clone was seen once. The chain carries TRBV19 and TRBJ2-7; perhaps TRBD1 as D (5 bases). The ends were cut back, 5 bases at V and 7 bases at J, with 15 bases in the middle. The germline V gene has CDR1 LNHDA and CDR2 SQIVND (reference sequence). CDR3 size: 13 residues. CDR3 region: CASSPWGLREQYF. CDR3 DNA: TGTGCCAGTAGTCCTTGGGGCCTTAGGGAGCAGTACTTC. Together with reference TRBV19 and TRBJ2-7, the CDR3 gives the full variable domain: DGGITQSPKYLFRKEGQNVTLSCEQNLNHDAMYWYRQDPGQGLRLIYYSQIVNDFQKGDIAEGYSVSREKKESFPLTVTSAQKNPTAFYLCASSPWGLREQYFGPGTRLTVT.

This clone was observed a handful of times. The chain employs TRBV4-1 and TRBJ1-1, with TRBD1 matching over 7 bases. Trimming took 2 bases from V and 0 from J; bases not matched to a gene: 3. The CDR3 has 15 amino acids. Germline V gives CDR1 MGHRA, CDR2 YSYEKL. The CDR3 DNA sequence: TGCGCCAGCAGCCAACGGACAGGATTGAACACTGAAGCTTTCTTT. Amino acids: CASSQRTGLNTEAFF.

The rearrangement joins TRBV2 to TRBJ2-2; 13 nucleotides match TRBD2. Trimming took 6 bases from V and 1 from J; bases not matched to a gene: 5. In germline, CDR1 is SNHLY, CDR2 FYNNEI. There are 17 residues in the CDR3. The CDR3 nucleotides read TGTGCCAGCAGCTTACTAGCGGGAGGGAAGAACACCGGGGAGCTGTTTTTT. Translated: CASSLLAGGKNTGELFF.

The V and J genes are TRBV5-1 and TRBJ2-3; 8 bases are shared with TRBD2. Germline CDR1 SGHRS, CDR2 YFSETQ. V shed 2 bases and J 3 bases; nucleotides not matched to a gene: 5. The CDR3 runs 15 residues. CDR3 DNA sequence: TGCGCCAGCAGCTTTAGCGGGATAAAGACAGATACGCAGTATTTT. This codes for CASSFSGIKTDTQYF.

J is TRBJ2-5 and V is TRBV4-1; TRBD2 aligns across 11 bases. Losses at the gene ends were 0 bases for V and 6 bases for J; bases not matched to a gene: 6. The CDR3 is 16 residues long. CDR1 and CDR2 from the germline V gene are MGHRA and YSYEKL. In DNA, the CDR3 is TGCGCCAGCAGCCAAGAAACTAGCGGGAGCGGGAAGACCCAGTACTTC. Encoded protein: CASSQETSGSGKTQYF.

This clone has only a few counts. The V gene is TRBV5-1, the J gene TRBJ2-1, with no clear D. This CDR3 is built from 13 residues. The V and J ends lost 4 bases and 0 bases respectively, with 5 bases between them. Germline CDR1 reads SGHRS; CDR2 reads YFSETQ. The CDR3 nucleotides are TGCGCCAGCAGCAAGGACTCCTACAATGAGCAGTTCTTC. This codes for CASSKDSYNEQFF. Full variable domain (missing parts from reference TRBV5-1 and TRBJ2-1): KAGVTQTPRYLIKTRGQQVTLSCSPISGHRSVSWYQQTPGQGLQFLFEYFSETQRNKGNFPGRFSGRQFSNSRSEMNVSTLELGDSALYLCASSKDSYNEQFFGPGTRLTVL.

The chain employs TRBV6-6 and TRBJ2-2; TRBD1 agrees at 9 bases. V gave up 2 bases and J gave up 10 bases; unmatched junction bases: 8. This CDR3 is built from 15 residues. Germline V lookup: CDR1 MNHNY, CDR2 SVGAGI (reference sequence). CDR3 nucleotide sequence: TGTGCCAGCAGTTACATCTTACAGGGGGCGAAGGAGCTGTTTTTT. This sequence encodes CASSYILQGAKELFF.

In its sample, this clone was seen once. The chain combines TRBV4-2 with TRBJ1-4, with D possibly being TRBD1 (5 bases). Germline V gene lookup returns CDR1 LGHNA and CDR2 YNFKEQ. The CDR3 length is 14 residues. Between the trimmed V and J ends, which lost 1 base and 5 bases, there was a span of 8 bases. This chain's CDR3 is CASSQVGGNEKLFF. The CDR3 DNA reads TGTGCCAGCAGCCAAGTGGGGGGAAATGAAAAACTGTTTTTT.

Only a few counts were recorded for this clone. This chain joins TRBV6-5 and TRBJ2-7, with a possible D match to TRBD2 (5 bases). V gave up 5 bases and J gave up 2 bases, with 16 bases separating them. CDR3 size: 15 residues. Per the germline V gene, CDR1 is MNHEY and CDR2 is SVGAGI. CDR3 DNA sequence: TGTGCCAGCAGTAAGGACTTTTCTCCGACCTACGAGCAGTACTTC. Its protein is CASSKDFSPTYEQYF.

CDR3 region: CSGRQGMRTDTQYF. The CDR3 nucleotides are TGCAGCGGTCGACAGGGTATGAGGACAGATACGCAGTATTTT. This chain links TRBV29-1 with TRBJ2-3; TRBD1 aligns across 7 bases. The germline V gene encodes CDR1 SQVTM and CDR2 ANQGSEA. V lost 7 bases and J lost 3; bases outside the gene matches: 10. The CDR3 is made up of 14 amino acids.

This chain links TRBV11-2 with TRBJ2-2; D not resolved. Germline assignment: CDR1 SGHAT and CDR2 FQNNGV. The length of the CDR3 is 15 residues. Trimming took off 1 base at V and 1 base at J, with 7 bases between the two ends. The CDR3 sequence is CASSLVRRNTGELFF. Written as DNA, the CDR3 is TGTGCCAGCAGCTTAGTTAGACGGAACACCGGGGAGCTGTTTTTT.

The CDR3 DNA follows: TGCGCCAGCAGCTGGGGACAGCCTAACTATGGCTACACCTTC. It encodes CASSWGQPNYGYTF. J is TRBJ1-2 and V is TRBV5-1; TRBD1 agrees at 7 bases. Germline V lookup: CDR1 SGHRS, CDR2 YFSETQ. The CDR3 extends over 14 amino acids. J gave up 0 bases and V 3 bases, and 2 bases lay outside the gene matches.

The V call is TRBV7-6, the J call TRBJ1-5, with a weak D call TRBD1 (5 bases). Germline CDR1 and CDR2: SGHVS and FNYEAQ. There are 18 residues in the CDR3. Trimming shortened V by 2 bases and J by 1 base, and 18 bases separated the two germline ends. CDR3: CASSLTNTGIRSNQPQHF. The DNA for the CDR3 is TGTGCCAGCAGCTTAACTAATACAGGAATAAGAAGCAATCAGCCCCAGCATTTT.

The rearrangement uses TRBV11-2 and TRBJ2-3; 9 nucleotides agree with TRBD2. This CDR3 is built from 18 residues. Germline lookup yields CDR1 SGHAT and CDR2 FQNNGV. The V and J ends lost 0 bases and 0 bases, in that order; junction bases with no gene match: 7. DNA for the CDR3: TGTGCCAGCAGCTTAGATCGGCGCGGGAGGGCCAGCACAGATACGCAGTATTTT. It codes for CASSLDRRGRASTDTQYF.

The V call is TRBV5-1, the J call TRBJ2-1; D remains ambiguous. This CDR3 has 15 residues. Trimming took 0 bases from V and 7 from J, leaving 14 bases between them. Germline CDR1 is SGHRS and CDR2 is YFSETQ. The CDR3 is CASSLGRFGINEQFF. Here the CDR3 DNA reads TGCGCCAGCAGCTTGGGGCGATTTGGGATAAATGAGCAGTTCTTC.

The rearrangement links TRBV4-1 to TRBJ2-1; TRBD1 matches 8 bases. Trimming at V came to 2 bases and at J to 8 bases, leaving 14 bases not matched to a gene. The CDR3 has 17 residues. Germline values: CDR1 MGHRA, CDR2 YSYEKL. The CDR3 bases are TGCGCCAGCAGCCAAAACAGGGGAACAGGGGGTCGAGATGAGCAGTTCTTC. Amino acid sequence: CASSQNRGTGGRDEQFF.

V gene TRBV19 combines with J gene TRBJ2-1, with 7 bases matching TRBD1. The CDR3 consists of 13 residues. Trimming took 3 bases from V and 6 from J; bases not matched to a gene: 2. Germline V gives CDR1 LNHDA, CDR2 SQIVND (reference sequence). CDR3 coding DNA: TGTGCCAGTAGTATTACAGGGGCCAATGAGCAGTTCTTC. Translated, it gives CASSITGANEQFF.

V usage is TRBV11-3 and J usage is TRBJ1-5; the match to TRBD1 covers 9 bases. The CDR3 extends over 17 amino acids. Germline CDR1 and CDR2: SGHNT and YENEEA. Germline trimming cut 0 bases from V and 3 bases from J; bases unmatched to any gene: 6. The CDR3 nucleotides read TGTGCCAGCAGCTTAGATAAGGGGGACAGGGTCAATCAGCCCCAGCATTTT. The encoded protein is CASSLDKGDRVNQPQHF.

There are a few counts of this clone. The chain recombines TRBV5-1 with TRBJ1-2; the D is unclear. V was clipped by 0 bases and J by 4 bases, with 4 bases between them. CDR1 and CDR2 from the germline V gene are SGHRS and YFSETQ. The CDR3 is made up of 12 amino acids. CDR3 sequence reads: CASSLEGYGYTF. The CDR3 region has the DNA TGCGCCAGCAGCTTGGAGGGCTATGGCTACACCTTC.

The chain recombines TRBV7-6 with TRBJ1-2; 7 bases are shared with TRBD1. Germline loops: CDR1 SGHVS, CDR2 FNYEAQ. This CDR3 is built from 12 residues. V lost 3 bases, J lost 6 bases, and 1 base stayed unmatched. CDR3: CASSFTGDGYTF. The CDR3 DNA reads TGTGCCAGCAGCTTTACAGGGGATGGCTACACCTTC.

The gene calls are TRBV6-5 and TRBJ1-1, with D uncertain. Per the germline V gene, CDR1 is MNHEY and CDR2 is SVGAGI. V was trimmed by 0 bases and J by 0 bases, leaving 5 bases between them. The CDR3 contains 14 residues. For the CDR3, the DNA is TGTGCCAGCAGTTACTCGGGCTTGAACACTGAAGCTTTCTTT. Its protein product is CASSYSGLNTEAFF.

V usage is TRBV2 and J usage is TRBJ2-7; 7 bases align to TRBD2. In germline, CDR1 is SNHLY, CDR2 FYNNEI. The CDR3 extends over 18 amino acids. J was trimmed by 1 base and V by 5 bases; bases with no gene match: 17. Here the CDR3 DNA reads TGTGCCAGCAGTTTTGGTGGTCAGGGAGCGGGACCTTCCTACGAGCAGTACTTC. Translating gives CASSFGGQGAGPSYEQYF. The entire variable domain, with the rest obtained from reference TRBV2 and TRBJ2-7, is as follows: EPEVTQTPSHQVTQMGQEVILRCVPISNHLYFYWYRQILGQKVEFLVSFYNNEISEKSEIFDDQFSVERPDGSNFTLKIRSTKLEDSAMYFCASSFGGQGAGPSYEQYFGPGTRLTVT.

This chain joins TRBV6-5 and TRBJ1-2, with D possibly being TRBD1 (5 bases). Germline CDR1 and CDR2: MNHEY and SVGAGI. Trimming took off 6 bases at V and 8 bases at J, with 13 bases between the two ends. This CDR3 spans 12 amino acids. CDR3 nucleotides: TGTGCCAGCAGCAAGGCGGGGGGAGGCTACACCTTC. Translation: CASSKAGGGYTF.

The rearrangement links TRBV19 to TRBJ2-7; D is possibly TRBD1 (5 bases). V lost 4 bases, J lost 4 bases, and 14 bases lay in between. Germline V gene sequence: CDR1 LNHDA, CDR2 SQIVND (reference sequence). CDR3 length equals 14 residues. The DNA for the CDR3 is TGTGCCAGTAGTAACGGACGGAAGGGGTACGAGCAGTACTTC. Protein sequence: CASSNGRKGYEQYF.

The chain carries TRBV27 and TRBJ2-2; D gene ambiguous. The germline V gene has CDR1 MNHEY and CDR2 SMNVEV (reference sequence). V was shortened by 7 bases and J by 4 bases, with 7 bases between the two germline ends. This CDR3 region has 12 residues. Here the CDR3 DNA reads TGTGCCAGCAAGATGCCCACCGGGGAGCTGTTTTTT. Translating it yields CASKMPTGELFF.